This T cell receptor beta chain was captured in a study of T cell responses to AZD1222 COVID-19 vaccine. Study-wide results and limits: Two AZD1222 doses significantly raised spike-specific TCR breadth and depth over controls. Repertoires were sampled only after the peak T cell response. Clonal diversity was possibly underestimated, and white British individuals and females predominated among donors. At study baseline, merely five or six AZD1222 recipients were seropositive.

Method: immunoSEQ multiplex PCR; TCRdb's copy keeps in-frame clones and lacks some. The table lists 75,000 to 90,000 clones, around 90% of them singletons. With V trimmed by 3 bases and J by 5 bases, 4 bases remained unmatched. Per germline, CDR1 ENHRY and CDR2 SYGVKD. The CDR3 has 15 amino acids. This clone was detected only once. Its antigen remains unknown. V usage is TRBV10-3 and J usage is TRBJ1-1, with TRBD1 matching 12 bases. This TCR was recovered from an adult who received the AZD1222 COVID-19 vaccine. The input for sequencing was peripheral blood, taken 28 days after the second AZD1222 dose. This CDR3 is CAISDGDRGLTEAFF. CDR3 nucleotide sequence: TGTGCCATCAGTGATGGGGACAGGGGGCTTACTGAAGCTTTCTTT.